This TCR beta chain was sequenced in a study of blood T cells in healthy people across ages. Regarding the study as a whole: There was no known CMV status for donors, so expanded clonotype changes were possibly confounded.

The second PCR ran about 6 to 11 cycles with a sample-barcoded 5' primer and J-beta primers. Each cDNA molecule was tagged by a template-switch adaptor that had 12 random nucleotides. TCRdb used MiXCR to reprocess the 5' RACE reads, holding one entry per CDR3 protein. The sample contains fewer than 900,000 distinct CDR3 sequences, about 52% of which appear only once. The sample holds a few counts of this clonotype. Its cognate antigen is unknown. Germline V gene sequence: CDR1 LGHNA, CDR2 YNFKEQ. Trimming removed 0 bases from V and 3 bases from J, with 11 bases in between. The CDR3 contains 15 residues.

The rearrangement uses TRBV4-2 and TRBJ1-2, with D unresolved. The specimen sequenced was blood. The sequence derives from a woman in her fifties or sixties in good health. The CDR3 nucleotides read TGTGCCAGCAGCCAAGACCAGGCCGTCCACTATGGCTACACCTTC. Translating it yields CASSQDQAVHYGYTF.